One and the same sample provided the 2 T cell receptor beta chains below, sequenced in a study of T cells after posttransplantation cyclophosphamide. Generated by immunoSEQ multiplex PCR, the TCRdb table keeps only in-frame clones and is missing some. In total the sample includes under 25,000 clones, none of them seen once. Material: PBMCs. These receptors all come from a woman in her sixties in good health, CMV-negative, and a related stem cell transplant donor.

This clone was counted many times. This chain connects TRBV28 to TRBJ2-2, with D possibly matching TRBD2 (6 bases). Germline values: CDR1 MDHEN, CDR2 SYDVKM. Trimming pared 6 bases from V and 5 bases from J, leaving 7 bases between. The CDR3 length is 12 residues. The DNA of the CDR3 is TGTGCCAGCAGCCGGGGGACCGGGGAGCTGTTTTTT. It encodes CASSRGTGELFF. The whole variable domain, filled in from reference TRBV28 and TRBJ2-2, reads DVKVTQSSRYLVKRTGEKVFLECVQDMDHENMFWYRQDPGLGLRLIYFSYDVKMKEKGDIPEGYSVSREKKERFSLILESASTNQTSMYLCASSRGTGELFFGEGSRLTVL.

This clone was detected ten times or more. The chain is built from TRBV7-8 and TRBJ2-7; maybe TRBD1 (6 bases). The CDR3 length is 19 residues. In germline, CDR1 is SGHVS, CDR2 FQNEAQ. Between the trimmed V and J ends, which lost 0 bases and 4 bases, there was a span of 25 bases. CDR3 protein: CASSLARSRGTVVPYEQYV. DNA for the CDR3: TGTGCCAGCAGCTTAGCGCGGAGTAGGGGGACCGTGGTGCCGTACGAGCAGTACGTC.